These T cell receptor beta chains were read from a single sample in a study of PD-1 blockade in classical Hodgkin lymphoma. Libraries were prepared by immunoSEQ multiplex PCR; TCRdb keeps only in-frame clonotypes and omits some of them. This sample has about 110,000 clones; approximately 89% occur once, and the top ten carry 15% to 20%. Here the sequenced sample was peripheral blood mononuclear cells (PBMCs), taken before the fourth cycle of nivolumab. These receptors all stem from a human donor with classical Hodgkin lymphoma. Both conserved end residues are part of each CDR3. The order of the fields is CDR3 protein, V gene, clone size, J gene. Size is omitted from some rows. Given values are once, few, many or a class for expanded clones.

CSAATEAKNIQYF	TRBV29-1	.	TRBJ2-4
CATSREGGGTAGNTIYF	TRBV15	once	TRBJ1-3
CASSLGWGKETQYF	TRBV11-3	.	TRBJ2-5
CATSRDVSGQGRDTQYF	TRBV15	once	TRBJ2-3
CASSSDWRVDTEAFF	TRBV7-9	.	TRBJ1-1
CASSEYMGRAVYEQYF	TRBV6-1	once	TRBJ2-7
CASSQLLDTEAFF	TRBV27	.	TRBJ1-1
CASSETGGTSDPGGTQYF	TRBV25-1	.	TRBJ2-3
CASSPLGPDWSSYEQYF	TRBV7-7	.	TRBJ2-7
CATSRGRTSGTLETQYF	TRBV15	.	TRBJ2-5
CASSEVRTGALGVLFF	TRBV6-1	.	TRBJ1-4
CASSLDLEQYF	TRBV28	.	TRBJ2-7
CASNAITSTDTQYF	TRBV5-1	once	TRBJ2-3
CASSQPDRGSNVSNQPQHF	TRBV23-1	.	TRBJ1-5
CASSIPGEVYEQYF	TRBV19	.	TRBJ2-7
CASSETVNTEAFF	TRBV6-1	.	TRBJ1-1
CASSFGLAGSSYNEQFF	TRBV13	.	TRBJ2-1
CASSLNPGDTQYF	TRBV27	once	TRBJ2-3
CASSTDGGYNEQFF	TRBV5-6	.	TRBJ2-1
CASSWGGAQETQYF	TRBV7-7	.	TRBJ2-5
CASSPYSLTVSGANVLTF	TRBV7-8	once	TRBJ2-6
CASSTWTSDNEQFF	TRBV19	.	TRBJ2-1
CASSLDRVSYEQYF	TRBV7-2	.	TRBJ2-7
CASSLTRTDYEQYF	TRBV6-6	.	TRBJ2-7
CASSGGATGGEQYF	TRBV6-1	once	TRBJ2-7
CASSVGGLRVASYNEQFF	TRBV9	.	TRBJ2-1
CASSPRQDAGNTIYF	TRBV18	few	TRBJ1-3